In this sample, the clone carrying this TCR beta chain turned up a few times. This record belongs to a study of control samples from healthy donors and cancer patients. This CDR3 has 14 amino acids. Trimming removed 1 base at V and 0 bases at J, with 7 bases between. In germline, CDR1 is SGHTA, CDR2 FQGNSA. TCRdb keeps only in-frame clones here, not all; method: immunoSEQ multiplex PCR. The sample shows about 130,000 clones, 80% to 95% of them seen only once. V gene TRBV7-2 combines with J gene TRBJ2-7; D gene ambiguous. The TCR sequence derives from a man between 18 and 35 years old in good health. Sequencing was performed on blood. The CDR3 region is CASSLEYSSYEQYF. The CDR3 DNA follows: TGTGCCAGCAGCTTAGAGTACAGCTCCTACGAGCAGTACTTC.